This T cell receptor (beta chain) was sequenced in a study of beta chain features in type 1 diabetes. All of the isolated RNA was reverse transcribed, so expressed TCRB transcripts were sequenced. Profiled with immunoSEQ multiplex PCR; TCRdb holds only in-frame clones, not every one. The data contain 500,000 to 700,000 clones, 15% to 18% of them singletons. V dropped 7 bases and J dropped 2; count of bases not matched to a gene: 4. The CDR3 totals 13 residues. Germline CDR1 SGHKS, CDR2 YYEKEE (reference sequence). Sequencing was performed on naive CD4+ T cells from blood. This chain uses TRBV5-5 with TRBJ2-7; 9 positions agree with TRBD1. This sequence originates from a man younger than 35 in good health. The CDR3 protein is CASGRDRAYEQYF. CDR3 bases: TGTGCCAGCGGCCGGGACAGGGCCTACGAGCAGTACTTC.